The rows below give T cell receptor beta chains drawn from one sample of a study of post-analysis software for immune sequencing data. From the PCR reads, TCRdb called clonotypes with MiXCR, one entry per CDR3 protein. This sample has 400,000 to 500,000 distinct CDR3 sequences, with roughly 40% found just once. The sequencing sample was made of blood. The receptor source for this set is a girl between 2 and 10 years old with multiple sclerosis. Each CDR3 is given with its conserved first and last residue. Fields, in order: J gene, V gene, clone size, D gene, CDR3 protein, CDR3 DNA. D genes are given only for firm matches. Rows give clone size only sometimes, using once, few, many, or a class for an expanded clone.

J: TRBJ2-7
V: TRBV20-1
size: few
D: TRBD1
CDR3: CSATLTGSTTYEQYF
DNA: TGCAGTGCCACCCTGACAGGGTCCACGACCTACGAGCAGTACTTC

J: TRBJ1-2
V: TRBV6-1
size: few
D: .
CDR3: CASEREILYGYTF
DNA: TGTGCCAGCGAGAGAGAAATCCTCTATGGCTACACCTTC

J: TRBJ2-7
V: TRBV7-9
size: few
D: TRBD1
CDR3: CASSRGQAYEQYF
DNA: TGTGCCAGCAGCCGCGGACAGGCCTACGAGCAGTACTTC

J: TRBJ2-4
V: TRBV7-7
size: few
D: TRBD1
CDR3: CASGPNRGENIQYF
DNA: TGTGCTAGTGGCCCGAACAGGGGGGAAAACATTCAGTACTTC

J: TRBJ2-5
V: TRBV9
size: .
D: .
CDR3: CASSAQGGVAETQYF
DNA: TGTGCCAGCAGCGCCCAAGGGGGGGTGGCAGAGACCCAGTACTTC

J: TRBJ1-2
V: TRBV6-5
size: few
D: TRBD1
CDR3: CASRRQGGGVYGYTF
DNA: TGTGCCAGCAGACGACAGGGTGGGGGAGTCTATGGCTACACCTTC

J: TRBJ2-1
V: TRBV5-1
size: few
D: TRBD2
CDR3: CASSSMIFSGSNEQFF
DNA: TGCGCCAGCAGCTCGATGATTTTTAGCGGGAGCAATGAGCAGTTCTTC

J: TRBJ2-7
V: TRBV4-2
size: .
D: .
CDR3: CASSQEGESLYEQYF
DNA: TGTGCCAGCAGCCAAGAAGGGGAAAGCCTCTACGAGCAGTACTTC

J: TRBJ1-2
V: TRBV29-1
size: .
D: .
CDR3: CSPRPLGSNYGYTF
DNA: TGCAGCCCCCGTCCTCTGGGTTCTAACTATGGCTACACCTTC

J: TRBJ2-1
V: TRBV5-1
size: few
D: TRBD1
CDR3: CASSSQGSHGNEQFF
DNA: TGCGCCAGCAGCTCACAGGGGTCGCACGGCAATGAGCAGTTCTTC

J: TRBJ2-1
V: TRBV7-2
size: few
D: .
CDR3: CASSLVTGQFF
DNA: TGTGCCAGCAGCTTAGTGACGGGGCAGTTCTTC

J: TRBJ2-7
V: TRBV10-3
size: .
D: TRBD1
CDR3: CAIRWDRTYEQYF
DNA: TGTGCCATCAGATGGGACAGAACCTACGAGCAGTACTTC

J: TRBJ1-2
V: TRBV7-8
size: .
D: .
CDR3: CASSLNGQNYGYTF
DNA: TGTGCCAGCAGCTTAAACGGACAGAACTATGGCTACACCTTC

J: TRBJ2-6
V: TRBV27
size: .
D: .
CDR3: CASSKSAVSGANVLTF
DNA: TGTGCCAGCAGTAAGTCAGCAGTCTCTGGGGCCAACGTCCTGACTTTC

J: TRBJ1-1
V: TRBV7-9
size: .
D: .
CDR3: CASSWGDRNTEAFF
DNA: TGTGCCAGCAGCTGGGGGGACCGGAACACTGAAGCTTTCTTT

J: TRBJ1-2
V: TRBV5-1
size: .
D: .
CDR3: CASSPRRGNDGYTF
DNA: TGCGCCAGCAGCCCACGACGGGGTAACGATGGCTACACCTTC

J: TRBJ1-2
V: TRBV28
size: few
D: TRBD1
CDR3: CASWGTDYGYTF
DNA: TGTGCCAGCTGGGGGACAGACTATGGCTACACCTTC

J: TRBJ2-5
V: TRBV29-1
size: few
D: TRBD2
CDR3: CSVGPRLASGQETQYF
DNA: TGCAGCGTTGGCCCGCGCCTCGCTAGCGGGCAAGAGACCCAGTACTTC

J: TRBJ2-5
V: TRBV7-9
size: .
D: TRBD1
CDR3: CAIDKMRATGQYQETQYF
DNA: TGTGCCATCGACAAAATGAGGGCGACAGGGCAGTACCAAGAGACCCAGTACTTC

J: TRBJ2-5
V: TRBV7-9
size: .
D: TRBD2
CDR3: CASSRGSGVETQYF
DNA: TGTGCCAGCAGCCGAGGTAGCGGGGTAGAGACCCAGTACTTC

J: TRBJ1-2
V: TRBV11-2
size: .
D: .
CDR3: CASSLTLEKYGYTF
DNA: TGTGCCAGCAGCTTAACTCTGGAAAAATATGGCTACACCTTC

J: TRBJ2-7
V: TRBV5-1
size: .
D: TRBD1
CDR3: CATWAGTGRYEQYF
DNA: TGCGCCACCTGGGCCGGGACAGGGAGGTACGAGCAGTACTTC

J: TRBJ1-1
V: TRBV5-1
size: .
D: TRBD1
CDR3: CASSPDRVRNTEAFF
DNA: TGCGCCAGCAGCCCGGACAGGGTGCGGAACACTGAAGCTTTCTTT

J: TRBJ1-1
V: TRBV5-1
size: .
D: TRBD1
CDR3: CASSFGDRVTEAFF
DNA: TGCGCCAGCAGCTTCGGGGACAGGGTTACTGAAGCTTTCTTT

J: TRBJ2-3
V: TRBV25-1
size: .
D: .
CDR3: CASSDPRGADTQYF
DNA: TGTGCCAGCAGTGATCCGCGAGGGGCAGATACGCAGTATTTT

J: TRBJ2-3
V: TRBV20-1
size: few
D: TRBD2
CDR3: CSAPRPGTSGSHTQYF
DNA: TGCAGTGCCCCCCGACCCGGGACTAGCGGGAGTCATACGCAGTATTTT

J: TRBJ2-7
V: TRBV5-5
size: .
D: TRBD1
CDR3: CASSPSVGGYYEQYF
DNA: TGTGCCAGCAGCCCCAGCGTAGGGGGCTACTACGAGCAGTACTTC

J: TRBJ2-5
V: TRBV6-5
size: .
D: TRBD1
CDR3: CASSHGTGVGETQYF
DNA: TGTGCCAGCAGCCATGGGACAGGGGTCGGGGAGACCCAGTACTTC

J: TRBJ2-7
V: TRBV5-6
size: .
D: .
CDR3: CASSLRFGGPYEQYF
DNA: TGTGCCAGCAGCTTGAGGTTCGGCGGGCCCTACGAGCAGTACTTC

J: TRBJ2-1
V: TRBV7-9
size: few
D: .
CDR3: CASSVANYNEQFF
DNA: TGTGCCAGCAGTGTGGCTAACTACAATGAGCAGTTCTTC

J: TRBJ2-7
V: TRBV27
size: .
D: .
CDR3: CASSLSVVLGGPYEQYF
DNA: TGTGCCAGCAGTTTATCTGTTGTTCTGGGCGGACCCTACGAGCAGTACTTC

J: TRBJ1-2
V: TRBV29-1
size: .
D: .
CDR3: CSVDPLNYGYTF
DNA: TGCAGCGTTGACCCCCTTAACTATGGCTACACCTTC

J: TRBJ1-2
V: TRBV29-1
size: .
D: .
CDR3: CSARDRFNYGYTF
DNA: TGCAGCGCCCGGGACCGCTTCAACTATGGCTACACCTTC

J: TRBJ2-7
V: TRBV12-5
size: .
D: .
CDR3: CASGSPVNEQYF
DNA: TGTGCTAGTGGTTCCCCCGTCAACGAGCAGTACTTC

J: TRBJ2-1
V: TRBV12-3/TRBV12-4
size: .
D: .
CDR3: CASSLGYEIGRFF
DNA: TGTGCCAGCAGTTTAGGGTACGAGATCGGGCGGTTCTTC

J: TRBJ2-7
V: TRBV2
size: many
D: TRBD1
CDR3: CASSGPGTGHSYEQYF
DNA: TGTGCCAGCAGTGGGCCCGGGACAGGACATTCCTACGAGCAGTACTTC

J: TRBJ1-4
V: TRBV15
size: .
D: .
CDR3: CATSRPKGLANEKLFF
DNA: TGTGCCACCAGCAGACCCAAGGGGCTGGCTAATGAAAAACTGTTTTTT